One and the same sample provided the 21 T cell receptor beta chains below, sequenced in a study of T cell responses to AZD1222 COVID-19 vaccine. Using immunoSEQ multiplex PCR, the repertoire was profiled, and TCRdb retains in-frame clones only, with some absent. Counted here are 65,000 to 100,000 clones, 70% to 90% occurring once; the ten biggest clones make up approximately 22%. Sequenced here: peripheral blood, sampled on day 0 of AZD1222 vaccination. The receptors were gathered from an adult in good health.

The chain's CDR3 is CASSPDLQGEQYF. Written as DNA, the CDR3 is TGTGCCAGCAGCCCGGACTTGCAGGGGGAGCAGTACTTC. The chain employs TRBV4-2 and TRBJ2-7; maybe TRBD1 (6 bases). The CDR3 has 13 amino acids. The germline V gene encodes CDR1 LGHNA and CDR2 YNFKEQ. The V end lost 4 bases, the J end lost 7 bases, and 14 bases lay between the germline ends.

This chain's CDR3 is CASSEDTRQYF. CDR3 bases: TGTGCCAGCAGTGAAGACACCCGGCAGTACTTC. The J gene is TRBJ2-7, the V gene TRBV2; D unclear. Trimming removed 1 base at V and 9 bases at J, with 7 bases between. CDR1 SNHLY and CDR2 FYNNEI come from the germline V gene. The CDR3 has 11 amino acids.

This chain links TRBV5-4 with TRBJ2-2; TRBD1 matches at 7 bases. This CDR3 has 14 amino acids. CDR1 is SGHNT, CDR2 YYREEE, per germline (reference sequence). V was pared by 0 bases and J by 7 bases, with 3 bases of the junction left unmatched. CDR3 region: CASSLVQGDGELFF. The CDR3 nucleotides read TGTGCCAGCAGCTTGGTCCAGGGGGACGGGGAGCTGTTTTTT.

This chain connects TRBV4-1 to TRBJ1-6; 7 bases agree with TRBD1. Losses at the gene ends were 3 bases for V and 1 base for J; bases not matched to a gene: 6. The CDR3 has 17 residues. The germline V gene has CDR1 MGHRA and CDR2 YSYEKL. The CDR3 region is CASSQSTTGSYNSPLHF. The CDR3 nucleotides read TGCGCCAGCAGCCAGTCGACGACAGGGTCCTATAATTCACCCCTCCACTTT.

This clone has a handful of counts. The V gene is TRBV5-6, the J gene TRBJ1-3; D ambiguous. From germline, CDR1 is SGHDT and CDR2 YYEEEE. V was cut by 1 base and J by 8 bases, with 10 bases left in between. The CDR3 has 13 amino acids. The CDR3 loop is CASSLWGTDTIYF. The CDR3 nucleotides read TGTGCCAGCAGCTTGTGGGGTACGGACACCATATATTTT.

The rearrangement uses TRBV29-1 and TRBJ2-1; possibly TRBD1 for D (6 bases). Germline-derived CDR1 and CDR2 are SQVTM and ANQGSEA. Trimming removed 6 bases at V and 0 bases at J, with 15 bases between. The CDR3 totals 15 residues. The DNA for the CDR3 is TGCAGCGTCGGACAGCCGTCCCACTCCTACAATGAGCAGTTCTTC. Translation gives CSVGQPSHSYNEQFF.

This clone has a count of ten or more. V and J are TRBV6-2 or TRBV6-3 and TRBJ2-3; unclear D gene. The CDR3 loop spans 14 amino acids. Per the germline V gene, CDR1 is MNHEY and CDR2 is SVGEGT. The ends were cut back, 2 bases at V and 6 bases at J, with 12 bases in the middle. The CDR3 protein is CASSYPELGDTQYF. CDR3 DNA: TGTGCCAGCAGTTACCCGGAGCTTGGGGATACGCAGTATTTT.

Here the CDR3 DNA reads TGTGCCAGCAGCTTGGGGCTAGCGGGAGGGGAGACCCAGTACTTC. Amino acids: CASSLGLAGGETQYF. The rearrangement uses TRBV5-4 and TRBJ2-5; TRBD2 matches at 12 bases. Looked up from germline, CDR1 is SGHNT and CDR2 is YYREEE (reference sequence). The CDR3 has 15 amino acids. V was clipped by 0 bases and J by 5 bases; unmatched bases: 2.

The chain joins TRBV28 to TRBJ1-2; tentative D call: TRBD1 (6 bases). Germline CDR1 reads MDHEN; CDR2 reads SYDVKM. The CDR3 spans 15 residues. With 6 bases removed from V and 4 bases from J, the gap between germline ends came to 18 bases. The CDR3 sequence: CASSPDRGSIYGYTF. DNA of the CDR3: TGTGCCAGCAGCCCGGACAGAGGGTCGATCTATGGCTACACCTTC.

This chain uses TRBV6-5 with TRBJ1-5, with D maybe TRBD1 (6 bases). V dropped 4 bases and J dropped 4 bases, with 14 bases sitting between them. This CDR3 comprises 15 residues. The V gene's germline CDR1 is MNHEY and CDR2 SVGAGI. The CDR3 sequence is CASSSAGASNQPQHF. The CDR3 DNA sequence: TGTGCCAGCAGTTCGGCAGGGGCCTCGAATCAGCCCCAGCATTTT.

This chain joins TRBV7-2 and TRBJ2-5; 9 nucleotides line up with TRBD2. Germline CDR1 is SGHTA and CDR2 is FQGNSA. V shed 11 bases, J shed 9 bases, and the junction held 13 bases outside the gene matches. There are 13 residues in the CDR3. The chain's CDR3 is CASAASGVGSQYF. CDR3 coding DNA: TGTGCCTCGGCGGCTAGCGGGGTCGGGTCCCAGTACTTC.

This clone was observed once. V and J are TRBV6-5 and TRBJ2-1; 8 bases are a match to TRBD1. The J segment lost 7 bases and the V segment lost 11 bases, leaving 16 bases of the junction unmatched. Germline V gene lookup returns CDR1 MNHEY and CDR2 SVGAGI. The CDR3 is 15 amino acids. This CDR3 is CASKLGQGVVNEQFF. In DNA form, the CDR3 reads TGTGCCTCGAAGTTAGGACAGGGTGTAGTGAATGAGCAGTTCTTC.

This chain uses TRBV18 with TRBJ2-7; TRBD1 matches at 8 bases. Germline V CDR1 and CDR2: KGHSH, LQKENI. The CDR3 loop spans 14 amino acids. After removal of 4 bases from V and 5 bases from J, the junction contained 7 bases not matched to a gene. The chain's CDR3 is CASSLRTGSNEQYF. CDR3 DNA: TGTGCCAGCTCACTTAGGACAGGGAGTAACGAGCAGTACTTC.

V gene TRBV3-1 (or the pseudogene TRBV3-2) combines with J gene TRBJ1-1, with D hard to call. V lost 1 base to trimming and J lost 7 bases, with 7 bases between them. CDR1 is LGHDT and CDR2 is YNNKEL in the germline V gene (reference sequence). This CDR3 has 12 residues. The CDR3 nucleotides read TGTGCCAGCAGCCAAGCAGACAATGAAGCTTTCTTT. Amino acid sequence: CASSQADNEAFF.

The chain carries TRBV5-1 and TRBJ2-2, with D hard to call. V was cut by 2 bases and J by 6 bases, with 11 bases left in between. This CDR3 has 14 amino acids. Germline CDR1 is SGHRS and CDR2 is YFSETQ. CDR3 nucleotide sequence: TGCGCCAGCAGCTTATCACAAGCCGCCGGGGAGCTGTTTTTT. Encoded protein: CASSLSQAAGELFF. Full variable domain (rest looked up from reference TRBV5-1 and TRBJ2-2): KAGVTQTPRYLIKTRGQQVTLSCSPISGHRSVSWYQQTPGQGLQFLFEYFSETQRNKGNFPGRFSGRQFSNSRSEMNVSTLELGDSALYLCASSLSQAAGELFFGEGSRLTVL.

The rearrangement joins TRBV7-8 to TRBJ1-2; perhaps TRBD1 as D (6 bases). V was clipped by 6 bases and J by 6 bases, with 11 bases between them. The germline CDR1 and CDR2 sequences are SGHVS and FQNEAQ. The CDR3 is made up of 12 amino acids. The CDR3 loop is CASSSTGHGYTF. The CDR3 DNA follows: TGTGCCAGCAGTTCCACAGGGCATGGCTACACCTTC. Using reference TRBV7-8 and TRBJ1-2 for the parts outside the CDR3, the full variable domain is GAGVSQSPRYKVAKRGQDVALRCDPISGHVSLFWYQQALGQGPEFLTYFQNEAQLDKSGLPSDRFFAERPEGSVSTLKIQRTQQEDSAVYLCASSSTGHGYTFGSGTRLTVV.

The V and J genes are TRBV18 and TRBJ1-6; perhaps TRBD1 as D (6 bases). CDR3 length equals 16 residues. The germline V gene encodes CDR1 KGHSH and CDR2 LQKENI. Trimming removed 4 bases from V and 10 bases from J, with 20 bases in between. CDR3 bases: TGTGCCAGCTCACTCCCCCCGAGCAGGGGCGGATCACCCCTCCACTTT. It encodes CASSLPPSRGGSPLHF.

Here the CDR3 reads CASSPSGQGAFNQPQHF. The CDR3 coding sequence is TGTGCCAGCTCACCATCTGGACAGGGGGCCTTCAATCAGCCCCAGCATTTT. This chain links TRBV18 with TRBJ1-5, with 11 positions matching TRBD1. There are 17 residues in the CDR3. Per the germline V gene, CDR1 is KGHSH and CDR2 is LQKENI. V lost 2 bases to trimming and J lost 3 bases; unmatched junction nucleotides: 6. Drawing the rest from reference TRBV18 and TRBJ1-5, the complete variable domain is NAGVMQNPRHLVRRRGQEARLRCSPMKGHSHVYWYRQLPEEGLKFMVYLQKENIIDESGMPKERFSAEFPKEGPSILRIQQVVRGDSAAYFCASSPSGQGAFNQPQHFGDGTRLSIL.

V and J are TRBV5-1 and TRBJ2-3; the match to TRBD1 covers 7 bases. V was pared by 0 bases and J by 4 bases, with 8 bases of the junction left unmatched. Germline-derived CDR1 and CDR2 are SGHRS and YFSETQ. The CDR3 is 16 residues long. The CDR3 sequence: CASSLAKIQGADTQYF. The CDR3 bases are TGCGCCAGCAGCTTGGCCAAAATCCAGGGGGCAGATACGCAGTATTTT.

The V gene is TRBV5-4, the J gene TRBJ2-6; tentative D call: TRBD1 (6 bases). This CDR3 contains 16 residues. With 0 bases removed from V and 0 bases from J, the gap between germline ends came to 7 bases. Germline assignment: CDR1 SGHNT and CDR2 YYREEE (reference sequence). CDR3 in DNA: TGTGCCAGCAGCTTGGAGACAGGCTCTGGGGCCAACGTCCTGACTTTC. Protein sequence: CASSLETGSGANVLTF.

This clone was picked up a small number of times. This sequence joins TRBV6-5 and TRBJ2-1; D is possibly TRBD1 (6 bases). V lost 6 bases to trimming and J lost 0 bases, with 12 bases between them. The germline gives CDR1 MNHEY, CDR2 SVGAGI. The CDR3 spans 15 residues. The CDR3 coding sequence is TGTGCCAGCAGGAAGGGGGTTAGCTCCTACAATGAGCAGTTCTTC. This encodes CASRKGVSSYNEQFF.